These 20 T cell receptor beta chains share one sample of origin, sequenced in a study of chemoradiotherapy in HPV16-positive cancers. Sequencing used immunoSEQ multiplex PCR; TCRdb keeps in-frame clones, though not all of them. There are more than 9,000 clones in the sample; roughly 80% occur only once, and 0.94% lies in the top ten. Specimen collection occurred from a patient who underwent chemoradiotherapy. These receptors all come from a human donor with HPV-associated anogenital cancer.

J is TRBJ1-1 and V is TRBV30, with no clear D. The germline V and J ends were trimmed by 3 bases and 3 bases, with 11 bases remaining between them. Germline V gene data show CDR1 as GTSNPN and CDR2 as SVGIG (reference sequence). This CDR3 region has 13 residues. Here the CDR3 reads CAWSVGQYTEAFF. CDR3 in DNA: TGTGCCTGGAGCGTTGGGCAGTACACTGAAGCTTTCTTT.

J is TRBJ1-1 and V is TRBV5-1; a possible D gene is TRBD1 (5 bases). With 2 bases removed from V and 6 bases from J, the gap between germline ends came to 8 bases. The CDR3 totals 12 residues. The germline CDR1 and CDR2 sequences are SGHRS and YFSETQ. In DNA, the CDR3 is TGCGCCAGCAGCTTTGGGGGGGCTGAAGCTTTCTTT. This translates into CASSFGGAEAFF.

The genes are TRBV7-2 and TRBJ2-2, with D unresolved. Looked up from germline, CDR1 is SGHTA and CDR2 is FQGNSA. This CDR3 region has 14 residues. The V and J ends lost 4 bases and 3 bases respectively, with 9 bases between them. This CDR3 reads CASSSLGDTGELFF. DNA of the CDR3: TGTGCCAGCAGCTCCCTTGGGGACACCGGGGAGCTGTTTTTT.

The J gene is TRBJ1-2, the V gene TRBV14; maybe TRBD1 (6 bases). V lost 6 bases and J lost 6, with 14 bases in between. The CDR3 sequence is 13 residues long. Germline V lookup: CDR1 SGHDN, CDR2 FVKESK. For the CDR3, the DNA is TGTGCCAGCAGGAATACAGGGTCCAATGGCTACACCTTC. Protein: CASRNTGSNGYTF.

The chain couples TRBV11-1 to TRBJ1-1; D is unresolved. V was trimmed by 1 base and J by 0 bases, leaving 18 bases between them. CDR1 is SGHAT, CDR2 FQDESV, per germline (reference sequence). The CDR3 sequence is 18 residues long. For the CDR3, the DNA is TGTGCCAGCAGCTTAGGGACCCAGCATCATATAATGAACACTGAAGCTTTCTTT. It encodes CASSLGTQHHIMNTEAFF.

The rearrangement links TRBV11-2 to TRBJ2-5; TRBD2 matches 8 bases. The CDR3 is 15 residues long. V lost 3 bases, J lost 1 base, and 4 bases stayed unmatched. The germline V gene encodes CDR1 SGHAT and CDR2 FQNNGV. The CDR3 coding sequence is TGTGCCAGCAGCTTTAGCGGGGTACCCCAAGAGACCCAGTACTTC. This codes for CASSFSGVPQETQYF.

The chain combines TRBV28 with TRBJ1-5; 7 bases are shared with TRBD1. This CDR3 is 15 amino acids long. CDR1 and CDR2 from the germline V gene are MDHEN and SYDVKM. Germline trimming cut 7 bases from V and 2 bases from J; bases unmatched to any gene: 8. CDR3 sequence: CASIPGGGGNQPQHF. As DNA, the CDR3 is TGTGCCAGCATCCCAGGGGGGGGAGGCAATCAGCCCCAGCATTTT.

This chain joins TRBV7-9 and TRBJ2-3, with 9 positions matching TRBD2. This CDR3 has 16 amino acids. Trimming removed 3 bases from V and 3 bases from J; junction bases left unmatched: 7. Germline CDR1 reads SEHNR; CDR2 reads FQNEAQ (reference sequence). Here the CDR3 DNA reads TGTGCCAGCAGCTTGGTCGGCGGGGGGGCAACAGATACGCAGTATTTT. This gives the protein CASSLVGGGATDTQYF.

This clone was counted between two and nine times. The V call is TRBV27, the J call TRBJ2-1; D might be TRBD1 (5 bases). The germline CDR1 and CDR2 sequences are MNHEY and SMNVEV (reference sequence). V lost 7 bases to trimming and J lost 2 bases, with 18 bases between them. CDR3 length: 16 amino acids. Here the CDR3 DNA reads TGTGCCAGCAACCTGGTAGGGGTCGCACCCTACAATGAGCAGTTCTTC. Residues: CASNLVGVAPYNEQFF.

In its sample, this clone was seen once. The chain carries TRBV18 and TRBJ1-1; D is unresolved. The CDR3 extends over 16 amino acids. The germline V gene has CDR1 KGHSH and CDR2 LQKENI. Trimming stripped 4 bases from V and 0 bases from J, with 15 bases between. The CDR3 nucleotides are TGTGCCAGCTCACAAGGATTGACTGCATTGAACACTGAAGCTTTCTTT. Protein: CASSQGLTALNTEAFF.

The chain combines TRBV7-6 with TRBJ2-2; 7 bases are a match to TRBD1. Trimming took 5 bases from V and 2 from J; bases not matched to a gene: 5. The CDR3 contains 15 residues. Germline V lookup: CDR1 SGHVS, CDR2 FNYEAQ. Here the CDR3 DNA reads TGTGCCAGCAGCCTTGGGACAGCAAACACCGGGGAGCTGTTTTTT. Amino acids: CASSLGTANTGELFF.

The CDR3, as DNA: TGTGCCAGTAGTACTGGACAGGGGCAGCCCCAGCATTTT. Translation gives CASSTGQGQPQHF. This rearrangement joins TRBV19 to TRBJ1-5; TRBD1 aligns across 9 bases. Germline CDR1 is LNHDA and CDR2 is SQIVND (reference sequence). Germline trimming cut 4 bases from V and 7 bases from J; bases unmatched to any gene: 2. This CDR3 comprises 13 residues.

The V call is TRBV2, the J call TRBJ1-6, with D possibly matching TRBD1 (6 bases). From germline, CDR1 is SNHLY and CDR2 FYNNEI. Trimming shortened V by 4 bases and J by 0 bases, and 13 bases separated the two germline ends. This CDR3 has 17 amino acids. The CDR3 spells CASSGNRESSYNSPLHF. The CDR3, as DNA: TGTGCCAGCAGTGGCAACAGGGAGAGCTCCTATAATTCACCCCTCCACTTT.

V gene TRBV13 combines with J gene TRBJ2-1, with 9 bases identical to TRBD2. Germline CDR1 and CDR2: PRHDT and FYEKMQ (reference sequence). V lost 5 bases to trimming and J lost 4 bases; unmatched junction nucleotides: 12. The length of the CDR3 is 17 residues. The CDR3 nucleotides read TGTGCCAGCAGCCGGCCAATCGGCGGGAGGGGATACAATGAGCAGTTCTTC. Translated: CASSRPIGGRGYNEQFF.

The genes are TRBV30 and TRBJ2-7; 8 positions match TRBD1. With 0 bases clipped from V and 7 bases from J, the junction kept 5 bases outside the gene matches. The CDR3 runs 13 residues. CDR1 GTSNPN and CDR2 SVGIG come from the germline V gene (reference sequence). The CDR3 reads CAWSVRTGSEQYF. CDR3 DNA sequence: TGTGCCTGGAGTGTACGGACAGGGAGTGAGCAGTACTTC.

For the CDR3, the DNA is TGTGCCAGCAGCTTGGACAGGGCATACTATGGCTACACCTTC. Protein sequence: CASSLDRAYYGYTF. The chain is built from TRBV5-6 and TRBJ1-2; D is perhaps TRBD1 (6 bases). Per germline, CDR1 SGHDT and CDR2 YYEEEE. The CDR3 length is 14 residues. Trimming pared 0 bases from V and 3 bases from J, leaving 9 bases between.

The rearrangement joins TRBV6-6 to TRBJ2-7; D may match TRBD1 or TRBD2 (6 bases each). CDR3 size: 16 residues. The germline V and J ends were trimmed by 4 bases and 2 bases, with 18 bases remaining between them. Germline values: CDR1 MNHNY, CDR2 SVGAGI (reference sequence). The CDR3 DNA reads as TGTGCCAGCAGTTCGGGTAAAGGGGGGCCCGCCTACGAGCAGTACTTC. Residues: CASSSGKGGPAYEQYF.

The chain joins TRBV5-4 to TRBJ2-7; D call uncertain. There are 13 residues in the CDR3. Between the trimmed V and J ends, which lost 4 bases and 10 bases, there was a span of 18 bases. The germline V gene encodes CDR1 SGHNT and CDR2 YYREEE (reference sequence). The DNA for the CDR3 is TGTGCCAGCAGCGCGGACCAAGGCACGGTACAGTACTTC. This sequence encodes CASSADQGTVQYF.

The chain combines TRBV14 with TRBJ1-2, with 7 bases identical to TRBD1. The CDR3 covers 15 residues. Germline V CDR1 and CDR2: SGHDN, FVKESK. With V trimmed by 4 bases and J by 6 bases, 11 bases remained unmatched. The CDR3 DNA follows: TGTGCCAGCAGCCTTGTTTTCGGGACAGAAGATGGCTACACCTTC. The encoded protein is CASSLVFGTEDGYTF.

The chain carries TRBV1 and TRBJ1-2; TRBD1 is the table's D call and was not checked against the DNA. TRBV1 is classified as a pseudogene. The CDR3 contains 16 residues. In nucleotides, the CDR3 is TGCACCAGCAGCCTTCGGCAGGGCCGGTTGTGCTATGGCTACACCTTC. It yields the protein CTSSLRQGRLCYGYTF.